The sequence of this TCR beta chain was determined in a study of post-analysis software for immune sequencing data. Study-level background: Several disease courses (relapsing-remitting, secondary progressive and progressive-relapsing) of multiple sclerosis were included.

This clonotype was seen at least ten times. Its matching antigen is unknown. cDNA libraries of TCR beta carried unique molecular identifiers. TCRdb independently ran MiXCR on the PCR reads; one entry per CDR3 protein. The table records around 260,000 distinct CDR3 sequences, 36% of them present only once. Notes on the study in general: Among four or five TRBV segments more frequent in patients than controls were TRBV5-6, TRBV5-1 and TRBV20-1. Relative to controls, patients with multiple sclerosis showed significantly lower normalized Chao1 diversity. Co-batched samples clustered tightly together by F measure.

The CDR3 runs 13 residues. Between the trimmed V and J ends, which lost 6 bases and 6 bases, there was a span of 12 bases. Sequenced input: blood. This chain links TRBV12-3 or TRBV12-4 with TRBJ1-5; D gene uncertain. The sequence derives from a girl between 10 and 17 years old with multiple sclerosis. The CDR3 protein is CASSRGRAQPQHF. CDR3 nucleotides: TGTGCCAGCAGCCGAGGACGGGCTCAGCCCCAGCATTTT.